These 28 T cell receptor beta chains were all obtained from the same sample, sequenced in a study of cytomegalovirus exposure and HLA in healthy donors. Primers for the PCR totalled 60 Vbeta and 13 Jbeta. The method was immunoSEQ multiplex PCR; TCRdb's version includes in-frame clones alone and lacks a portion of them. This sample's clone table lists approximately 140,000 clones. Sequenced sample: PBMCs. The receptors shown here come from a woman between 50 and 59 years old in good health and CMV-seronegative.

The V call is TRBV7-9, the J call TRBJ1-5; D is unclear. This CDR3 has 13 amino acids. The germline V gene has CDR1 SEHNR and CDR2 FQNEAQ (reference sequence). Between the trimmed V and J ends, which lost 4 bases and 5 bases, there was a span of 9 bases. The CDR3 DNA reads TGTGCCAGCAGCTCACTCAGCGATCAGCCCCAGCATTTT. It yields the protein CASSSLSDQPQHF. The variable domain in full, with the rest retrieved from reference TRBV7-9 and TRBJ1-5, is DTGVSQNPRHKITKRGQNVTFRCDPISEHNRLYWYRQTLGQGPEFLTYFQNEAQLEKSRLLSDRFSAERPKGSFSTLEIQRTEQGDSAMYLCASSSLSDQPQHFGDGTRLSIL.

The chain employs TRBV18 and TRBJ1-3, with 7 bases identical to TRBD1. The CDR3 totals 15 residues. Per germline, CDR1 KGHSH and CDR2 LQKENI. With 7 bases clipped from V and 0 bases from J, the junction kept 6 bases outside the gene matches. The CDR3 DNA reads as TGTGCCAGCTTTACAGGGGCGGACTCTGGAAACACCATATATTTT. As protein: CASFTGADSGNTIYF.

The chain links TRBV4-1 to TRBJ1-5, with D perhaps TRBD1 (5 bases). The CDR3 length is 16 residues. Germline CDR1 MGHRA, CDR2 YSYEKL. V was shortened by 3 bases and J by 0 bases, with 12 bases between the two germline ends. The CDR3, as DNA: TGCGCCAGCAGCCACCCTGGGGCCTTTAGCAATCAGCCCCAGCATTTT. It codes for CASSHPGAFSNQPQHF.

The CDR3 nucleotides read TGTGCCAGCAGCCCTAGGAGGAATGAGCAGTTCTTC. This gives the protein CASSPRRNEQFF. This chain links TRBV7-8 with TRBJ2-1, with D possibly TRBD2 on 5 matching bases. Trimming shortened V by 5 bases and J by 7 bases, and 9 bases separated the two germline ends. CDR3 size: 12 residues. Germline CDR1 SGHVS, CDR2 FQNEAQ. The variable domain in full, completed from reference TRBV7-8 and TRBJ2-1, reads GAGVSQSPRYKVAKRGQDVALRCDPISGHVSLFWYQQALGQGPEFLTYFQNEAQLDKSGLPSDRFFAERPEGSVSTLKIQRTQQEDSAVYLCASSPRRNEQFFGPGTRLTVL.

The chain uses TRBV5-1 and TRBJ2-1, with 10 bases fitting TRBD2. Germline-derived CDR1 and CDR2 are SGHRS and YFSETQ. The V gene end was trimmed by 2 bases and the J gene end by 5 bases; junction bases not matched to a gene: 1. The CDR3 is 14 residues long. The CDR3 coding sequence is TGCGCCAGCAGCTTAGCGGGAGGGAACAATGAGCAGTTCTTC. It specifies CASSLAGGNNEQFF.

The genes are TRBV4-2 and TRBJ1-5; D may be TRBD1 (6 bases). CDR3 size: 21 residues. Germline CDR1 LGHNA, CDR2 YNFKEQ. Trimming removed 1 base from V and 6 bases from J, with 31 bases in between. Here the CDR3 reads CASSQVPAGGYSSILGQPQHF. The CDR3 region has the DNA TGTGCCAGCAGCCAAGTCCCCGCGGGGGGCTATTCTTCGATCTTAGGTCAGCCCCAGCATTTT.

The rearrangement uses TRBV7-2 and TRBJ2-7; 7 bases align to TRBD2. The V gene's germline CDR1 is SGHTA and CDR2 FQGNSA. The ends lost 6 bases at V and 7 bases at J; junction bases unmatched: 15. This CDR3 region has 15 residues. CDR3 protein: CASSLTGTTPGEQYF. In nucleotides, the CDR3 is TGTGCCAGCAGTCTTACTGGGACTACGCCAGGGGAGCAGTACTTC.

The rearrangement joins TRBV5-4 to TRBJ1-1; D remains ambiguous. V was clipped by 1 base and J by 0 bases, with 13 bases between them. CDR1 is SGHNT, CDR2 YYREEE, per germline (reference sequence). CDR3 length: 16 residues. CDR3 sequence reads: CASSLFARQLNTEAFF. DNA of the CDR3: TGTGCCAGCAGCTTGTTTGCGAGGCAGTTGAACACTGAAGCTTTCTTT.

The J gene is TRBJ2-7, the V gene TRBV6-5; the D gene is possibly TRBD2 (5 bases). The germline V gene has CDR1 MNHEY and CDR2 SVGAGI. This CDR3 is built from 14 residues. Trimming took 4 bases from V and 2 from J, leaving 12 bases between them. CDR3 coding DNA: TGTGCCAGCAGTTTTGGGGAGAGCGCCTACGAGCAGTACTTC. Translation: CASSFGESAYEQYF.

The rearrangement joins TRBV30 to TRBJ2-7; 7 positions match TRBD2. Trimming removed 3 bases from V and 3 bases from J; junction bases left unmatched: 17. Germline CDR1 reads GTSNPN; CDR2 reads SVGIG (reference sequence). The CDR3 runs 17 residues. The CDR3 loop reads CAWSREALSGNGYEQYF. DNA for the CDR3: TGTGCCTGGAGCCGGGAGGCCCTTAGCGGAAACGGCTACGAGCAGTACTTC.

The chain employs TRBV6-6 and TRBJ2-4; 8 bases are shared with TRBD2. The V segment lost 6 bases and the J segment 3 bases; nucleotides outside the gene matches: 10. The CDR3 has 16 residues. The germline CDR1 and CDR2 sequences are MNHNY and SVGAGI (reference sequence). The CDR3 here is CASSDPGGVGKNIQYF. The CDR3 DNA is TGTGCCAGCAGCGATCCCGGGGGGGTTGGCAAAAACATTCAGTACTTC.

The chain carries TRBV23-1 and TRBJ2-2; the D gene is possibly TRBD2 (5 bases). TRBV23-1 is labeled an ORF, and its function is uncertain. V was clipped by 8 bases and J by 1 base, with 11 bases between them. This CDR3 has 14 residues. Here the CDR3 reads CASSVRGNTGELFF. The DNA for the CDR3 is TGCGCCAGCTCGGTTCGGGGGAACACCGGGGAGCTGTTTTTT.

The chain couples TRBV28 to TRBJ1-3; TRBD1 is a possible D gene (6 bases). V was trimmed by 7 bases and J by 5 bases, leaving 21 bases between them. This CDR3 contains 16 residues. Germline values: CDR1 MDHEN, CDR2 SYDVKM. Here the CDR3 reads CASTLRTERPRNTIYF. The CDR3 nucleotides are TGTGCCAGCACTTTGAGGACAGAACGGCCCCGAAACACCATATATTTT.

The J gene is TRBJ1-1, the V gene TRBV15; the D gene is possibly TRBD1 (5 bases). V was cut by 3 bases and J by 7 bases, with 18 bases left in between. This CDR3 contains 15 residues. CDR1 and CDR2 (germline): LNHNV, YYDKDF (reference sequence). The CDR3 coding sequence is TGTGCCACCAGCAGCCCCAGGGCAGTCACTTATGAAGCTTTCTTT. This encodes CATSSPRAVTYEAFF.

The genes are TRBV4-1 and TRBJ1-4; D ambiguous. The germline V gene has CDR1 MGHRA and CDR2 YSYEKL. This CDR3 contains 17 residues. V was cut by 5 bases and J by 0 bases, with 16 bases left in between. The chain's CDR3 is CASSAGAQLATNEKLFF. In DNA, the CDR3 is TGCGCCAGCAGCGCGGGAGCCCAGCTCGCAACTAATGAAAAACTGTTTTTT.

The chain combines TRBV7-9 with TRBJ1-6; the D gene is possibly TRBD1 (6 bases). V lost 4 bases to trimming and J lost 5 bases, with 21 bases between them. This CDR3 is 18 amino acids long. CDR1 is SEHNR, CDR2 FQNEAQ, per germline (reference sequence). The CDR3 loop is CASSSARGAPPNNSPLHF. In nucleotides, the CDR3 is TGTGCCAGCAGCTCGGCACGGGGGGCGCCACCCAATAATTCACCCCTCCACTTT.

The rearrangement links TRBV18 to TRBJ1-2, with a tentative D call TRBD1 (6 bases). V was clipped by 4 bases and J by 5 bases, with 20 bases between them. The CDR3 has 16 residues. CDR1 is KGHSH and CDR2 is LQKENI in the germline V gene. CDR3 bases: TGTGCCAGCTCACTCAATCCGGGACAAAGGCATTATGGCTACACCTTC. It is translated as CASSLNPGQRHYGYTF.

This chain joins TRBV6-5 and TRBJ1-5; no clear D. The V gene lost 6 bases and the J gene lost 1 base, with 13 bases spanning the gap. Germline values: CDR1 MNHEY, CDR2 SVGAGI. The CDR3 length is 15 residues. The CDR3 nucleotides are TGTGCCAGCAGCCCAGTGGTGTCCAGCAATCAGCCCCAGCATTTT. Its protein is CASSPVVSSNQPQHF.

V and J are TRBV4-2 and TRBJ1-5; a possible D gene is TRBD1 (5 bases). The CDR3 extends over 18 amino acids. V was trimmed by 0 bases and J by 14 bases, leaving 29 bases between them. Per the germline V gene, CDR1 is LGHNA and CDR2 is YNFKEQ. The CDR3, as DNA: TGTGCCAGCAGCCAAGATTACAGTGGGGCGGACGACGCTCTAATCAAGCATTTT. The encoded protein is CASSQDYSGADDALIKHF.

This chain joins TRBV28 and TRBJ1-6, with D possibly TRBD1 on 6 matching bases. Germline loops: CDR1 MDHEN, CDR2 SYDVKM. V lost 5 bases and J lost 14, with 13 bases in between. This CDR3 is 12 amino acids long. CDR3 loop: CASSEQGRSLHF. CDR3 coding DNA: TGTGCCAGCAGTGAACAGGGCAGGTCCCTCCACTTT.

The V and J genes are TRBV9 and TRBJ1-2; D remains ambiguous. From germline, CDR1 is SGDLS and CDR2 YYNGEE. V was pared by 1 base and J by 4 bases, with 8 bases between. The CDR3 is made up of 13 amino acids. The CDR3 sequence: CASSVTETYGYTF. CDR3 nucleotides: TGTGCCAGCAGCGTAACGGAGACCTATGGCTACACCTTC.

This chain joins TRBV5-4 and TRBJ2-5; 7 bases are shared with TRBD2. Germline lookup yields CDR1 SGHNT and CDR2 YYREEE (reference sequence). The V and J ends lost 4 bases and 1 base, in that order; junction bases with no gene match: 1. This CDR3 comprises 13 residues. The CDR3 nucleotides read TGTGCCAGCAGCCCGGGGGGCCAAGAGACCCAGTACTTC. Protein sequence: CASSPGGQETQYF.

The rearrangement links TRBV18 to TRBJ1-6, with a tentative D call TRBD1 (6 bases). Germline CDR1 KGHSH, CDR2 LQKENI. Deletions cut 6 bases from V and 3 bases from J, with 18 bases between. The CDR3 length is 17 residues. The DNA of the CDR3 is TGTGCCAGCTCGAACCACCAGGGGACTAGCTATAATTCACCCCTCCACTTT. Translation gives CASSNHQGTSYNSPLHF.

The V and J genes are TRBV6-5 and TRBJ2-7, with 7 positions matching TRBD1. The CDR3 is made up of 15 amino acids. Germline CDR1 reads MNHEY; CDR2 reads SVGAGI. With V trimmed by 3 bases and J by 6 bases, 11 bases remained unmatched. CDR3 protein: CASSYTDRVTSEQYF. The DNA for the CDR3 is TGTGCCAGCAGTTATACCGACAGGGTAACCTCCGAGCAGTACTTC.

The rearrangement joins TRBV19 to TRBJ2-7; D not certain. The V end was cut by 6 bases, the J end by 2 bases, with 11 bases between. The CDR3 contains 13 residues. The germline gives CDR1 LNHDA, CDR2 SQIVND (reference sequence). The CDR3 protein is CASSLTIAYEQYF. The DNA for the CDR3 is TGTGCCAGTAGCCTGACAATCGCCTACGAGCAGTACTTC.

CDR3: CASSSQGTAGTEAFF. In DNA form, the CDR3 reads TGTGCCAGCAGCTCCCAGGGGACCGCGGGCACTGAAGCTTTCTTT. The chain has TRBV7-3 and TRBJ1-1; D possibly corresponds to TRBD1 (6 bases). CDR1 SGHTA and CDR2 FQGTGA come from the germline V gene. V lost 4 bases and J lost 4, with 16 bases in between. CDR3 length equals 15 residues.

The CDR3 region is CASSHGEWPPEQYF. CDR3 sequence (DNA): TGTGCCAGCAGCCACGGGGAGTGGCCCCCCGAGCAGTACTTC. This rearrangement joins TRBV11-1 to TRBJ2-7, with a possible D match to TRBD2 (5 bases). The germline V gene encodes CDR1 SGHAT and CDR2 FQDESV (reference sequence). V was cut by 5 bases and J by 6 bases, with 17 bases left in between. CDR3 length equals 14 residues. The whole variable domain, filled in from reference TRBV11-1 and TRBJ2-7, reads EAEVAQSPRYKITEKSQAVAFWCDPISGHATLYWYRQILGQGPELLVQFQDESVVDDSQLPKDRFSAERLKGVDSTLKIQPAELGDSAMYLCASSHGEWPPEQYFGPGTRLTVT.

The chain joins TRBV5-6 to TRBJ1-5; no clear D. The CDR3 length is 12 residues. Germline V gene sequence: CDR1 SGHDT, CDR2 YYEEEE. V lost 0 bases and J 6 bases, leaving 4 bases between the germline ends. In DNA, the CDR3 is TGTGCCAGCAGCTTGGGAGTTCAGCCCCAGCATTTT. Translated, it gives CASSLGVQPQHF.